This entry describes one TCR beta chain. The data were obtained in a study of blood T cell repertoires in COVID-19. Profiled with immunoSEQ multiplex PCR; TCRdb holds only in-frame clones, not every one. The sample has 200,000 to 250,000 clones; roughly four fifths are singletons. This CDR3 region has 15 residues. With V trimmed by 3 bases and J by 10 bases, 13 bases remained unmatched. Per germline, CDR1 SQVTM and CDR2 ANQGSEA. J is TRBJ2-1 and V is TRBV29-1; 9 nucleotides line up with TRBD1. Source material: peripheral blood. This clonotype originated in a woman aged 18-29 years with acute or convalescent COVID-19. DNA of the CDR3: TGCAGCGTTGAGAGGGGACAGGGACGTTTCGGCGAGCAGTTCTTC. Translation: CSVERGQGRFGEQFF.